This T cell receptor (beta chain) was sequenced during a study of post-analysis software for immune sequencing data. Germline lookup yields CDR1 DFQATT and CDR2 SNEGSKA (reference sequence). The CDR3 loop spans 15 amino acids. The ends were cut back, 1 base at V and 4 bases at J, with 16 bases in the middle. The library was made from cDNA and included unique molecular identifiers. Some 450,000 cDNA molecules were recovered from an input of about 1 to 10 million T cells. One entry per CDR3 protein results from TCRdb running MiXCR on the PCR reads. The table shows around 700,000 distinct CDR3 sequences, with 55% to 60% occurring only once. Note on this clonotype: The antigen remains undetermined.

General observations from the study: Among roughly five TRBV segments more frequent in patients than controls were TRBV5-6, TRBV5-1 and TRBV20-1. F measure grouped same-batch samples tightly together. Multiple sclerosis was associated with a significant reduction in normalized Chao1 diversity relative to controls.

This clonotype was obtained from a girl aged 2-10 years with multiple sclerosis. The rearrangement uses TRBV20-1 and TRBJ1-1; possibly TRBD1 for D (5 bases). Sample: blood. The CDR3: CSARGGRGLGTEAFF. Written as DNA, the CDR3 is TGCAGTGCTAGAGGGGGAAGGGGCCTAGGCACTGAAGCTTTCTTT.